The subject of this entry is one T cell receptor beta chain. There is no known antigen for this receptor. Base-call qualities are not available, and no considerably larger clone is one nucleotide away. The data stem from a study of vaccination and CD4 T cells after COVID-19 (dated by TCRdb to between 2020 and 2023). Regarding the research as a whole: Six males and four females were included in the convalescent cohort, with two Hispanic individuals, seven Caucasians, two Asians and one multiracial person represented. Post-COVID blood samples from convalescent patients were collected a median of 101 days after diagnosis, with a range of roughly 35 to 180 days. The time from the second vaccine dose to post-vaccine blood sampling had a median of roughly 79 days and ranged from roughly 13 to 241 days. The spike-specific CD4+ TCR repertoire was compared before and after mRNA vaccination in fewer than eleven COVID-19 convalescent patients and a handful of infection-naive healthy vaccine recipients. Participants received two doses of either the Pfizer-BioNTech BNT162b2 vaccine (n=8) or the Moderna mRNA-1273 vaccine (n=2). As controls, cultures received a CEFX viral epitope pool (the positive control), an HIV-1 Nef peptide pool (the negative control), or no peptide at all. In an earlier paper using these donors, memory CD4+ T cell crossreactivity between SARS-CoV-2 and common cold coronavirus spike proteins was assessed at the TCR clonotype level. Culture stimuli were overlapping spike peptide pools from SARS-CoV-2 and from the common cold coronaviruses HCoV-NL63, HCoV-OC43 and HCoV-229E.

Broader findings and caveats from the paper: Relatively few convalescent patients were included in the study, and early timepoints after natural infection were not analyzed. Of the vaccine-specific clones found in convalescent patients, nearly all (304 of 307) were mono-reactive for SARS-CoV-2 spike instead of being cross-reactive with common cold coronaviruses. The median count of SARS-CoV-2-reactive clonotypes went up from about 23 after infection to a few dozen after vaccination, although the change was not significant. In convalescent patients, a median approximately 90% of post-vaccine SARS-CoV-2-reactive clones were detected only after vaccination, suggesting vaccine-specific priming.

The junction shows trimming of 0 bases on V and 5 bases on J, and the gene matches do not reach 8 bases of it. CDR1 SGDLS and CDR2 YYNGEE were looked up in the germline V gene. The CDR3 runs 16 amino acids, cysteine and phenylalanine included. Solely the CDR3 DNA is kept, with 48 bases framed from the first base. Libraries were prepared through PCR. TCR sequencing of DNA from cultured CD4+ T cells used the Oncomine TCR Beta short-read assay at the Johns Hopkins FTIC core. The QIAamp micro DNA kit was used to extract genomic DNA from the cultured CD4+ T cells. The Oncomine TCR Beta libraries from cultured CD4+ T cells were pooled using unique dual indexes and then sequenced on an Illumina iSeq 100. Per the original workflow: Non-productive sequences were removed, and CDR3s not starting with C, not ending with F or W, or shorter than 7 amino acids were discarded. Antigen-specific clonotypes were identified using the MANAFEST web application through comparison of peptide-stimulated wells with reference and other culture wells. An FDR below 0.05, an odds ratio above 5, and a productive frequency above 0.1% in at least two of three replicate wells were required for clones to be considered positive. Clonotypes that were significantly expanded in both SARS-CoV-2 spike wells and at least one common cold coronavirus spike condition were defined as cross-reactive. Levenshtein distances (stringdist) and unrooted phylogenetic trees (ape) in R version 3.6.1 were used to assess CDR3 homology. TCRdb itself trimmed the public reads at Q25 with fastp, ran MiXCR and retained productive beta chains. Under each unique CDR3 protein, matching rows form one entry showing the most common genes and DNA. The V and J calls come from TCRdb's annotation, not from the publication. Recorded for this sample are 5,500 to 8,000 distinct CDR3 sequences; roughly two fifths of them occurred a single time. The top ten constitute under 35% of the sample.

The label giving this sample's treatment or condition can be read as: roughly ten-day PBMC culture with coronavirus spike peptide pools or control peptides (ViraFEST assay). CD4+ T cells from unexposed donors were collected before the COVID-19 pandemic (2011-2018). To expand antigen-specific T cells with peptide pools and then pick out the expanded clonotypes through TCR sequencing, the study relied on the ViraFEST assay. PBMCs were cultured at fewer than 2.5 million per well in IMDM supplemented with roughly 5.2% human AB serum and about 9.6 IU/ml IL-2, with approximately 9.2 ug/ml peptide pools added. Half of the culture medium was replaced with fresh IL-2-containing medium on days 3 and 7. CD4+ T cells were isolated after approximately ten days of culture through negative selection using the EasySep CD4+ T cell isolation kit. As cell number allowed, CD4+ T cells from unexposed donors were tested for reactivity to SARS-CoV-2 S and N and to four common cold coronavirus spike pools. Ficoll-Paque Plus gradient centrifugation was used to isolate PBMCs from whole blood, and the isolated PBMCs were then either used fresh or cryopreserved at -140C. Culture conditions were generally each tested in triplicate wells. The leukapheresis product used for the unexposed donors was purchased from a commercial source.

In this chain, TRBV9 is recombined with TRBJ2-5; 9 junctional bases match TRBD2. The receptor's source is a human donor in good health. The sample consisted of CD4+ T cells from blood, cultured in vitro. The CDR3 in this case is CASSVGSSGAVETQYF. The sequence in DNA is TGTGCCAGCAGCGTAGGCTCTAGCGGGGCGGTCGAGACCCAGTACTTC.